This paragraph reports one T cell receptor beta chain. No antigen is known for it. Primers included in the PCR were 60 Vbeta and 13 Jbeta primers. Sequenced by immunoSEQ multiplex PCR; TCRdb stores in-frame clones only, minus some. The sample contains roughly 190,000 clones, around nine tenths of which appear only once. The data derive from a study of cytomegalovirus exposure and HLA in healthy donors. Study-wide results and limits: TCR beta V- and J-gene trimming was later associated with a missense DCLRE1C variant.

The germline CDR1 and CDR2 sequences are KGHSH and LQKENI. V lost 3 bases to trimming and J lost 1 base, with 9 bases between them. CDR3 length: 14 amino acids. V is TRBV18 and J is TRBJ1-1; no firm D call. This TCR was recovered from a woman aged 18-35 years in good health and CMV-seronegative. Input material: PBMCs. The CDR3: CASSPATRNTEAFF. CDR3 bases: TGTGCCAGCTCACCGGCGACACGGAACACTGAAGCTTTCTTT.